Presented here are 32 T cell receptor beta chains from one specimen sequenced in a study of cytomegalovirus exposure and HLA in healthy donors. The PCR contained 60 Vbeta and 13 Jbeta primers. Data came from immunoSEQ multiplex PCR; TCRdb stores just in-frame clones and leaves some out. The sample lists over 150,000 clones, around four fifths occurring once. The material sequenced was PBMCs. The receptors stem from a woman aged 45-65 years in good health and CMV-seronegative.

V gene TRBV29-1 combines with J gene TRBJ1-4; unclear D gene. This CDR3 is 13 amino acids long. V lost 6 bases to trimming and J lost 0 bases, with 8 bases between them. Germline V gene data show CDR1 as SQVTM and CDR2 as ANQGSEA. The DNA of the CDR3 is TGCAGCGTGAACAGTGCAACTAATGAAAAACTGTTTTTT. Translation gives CSVNSATNEKLFF.

Only one count was recorded for this clone. In DNA, the CDR3 is TGTGCCAGCAGCCCCCGGACAGGGACCCCACAAGAGACCCAGTACTTC. Translation gives CASSPRTGTPQETQYF. This rearrangement joins TRBV4-2 to TRBJ2-5; 8 positions match TRBD1. V shed 4 bases and J 2 bases; nucleotides not matched to a gene: 9. CDR3 length: 16 residues. Germline CDR1 LGHNA, CDR2 YNFKEQ.

CDR3 residues: CASSPDISNEKLFF. In nucleotides, the CDR3 is TGTGCCAGCTCACCGGACATTTCTAATGAAAAACTGTTTTTT. The chain couples TRBV18 to TRBJ1-4; tentative D call: TRBD1 (5 bases). The germline V and J ends were trimmed by 3 bases and 3 bases, with 8 bases remaining between them. The CDR3 is 14 residues long. CDR1 is KGHSH and CDR2 is LQKENI in the germline V gene.

V and J are TRBV5-6 and TRBJ2-7; D is possibly TRBD1 (5 bases). Trimming took off 0 bases at V and 2 bases at J, with 12 bases between the two ends. CDR1 and CDR2 (germline): SGHDT, YYEEEE. The CDR3 runs 15 residues. DNA for the CDR3: TGTGCCAGCAGCTTGGGAGCAGGGCGTCCCTACGAGCAGTACTTC. Its translation: CASSLGAGRPYEQYF.

This clone turned up a few times. The chain is built from TRBV5-6 and TRBJ1-1, with D possibly TRBD1 on 5 matching bases. This CDR3 spans 15 amino acids. The germline CDR1 and CDR2 sequences are SGHDT and YYEEEE. Trimming took off 2 bases at V and 0 bases at J, with 11 bases between the two ends. This CDR3 reads CASSFWGLLNTEAFF. Here the CDR3 DNA reads TGTGCCAGCAGCTTTTGGGGACTCTTGAACACTGAAGCTTTCTTT.

V gene TRBV7-3 combines with J gene TRBJ1-1; D ambiguous. V dropped 2 bases and J dropped 1 base, with 11 bases sitting between them. The CDR3 totals 15 residues. The germline V gene has CDR1 SGHTA and CDR2 FQGTGA. This chain's CDR3 is CASSLGPSPNTEAFF. Written as DNA, the CDR3 is TGTGCCAGCAGCTTAGGGCCCAGCCCGAACACTGAAGCTTTCTTT.

The V call is TRBV4-3, the J call TRBJ2-3, with D possibly TRBD2 on 6 matching bases. The germline gives CDR1 LGHNA, CDR2 YSLEER. The V end was cut by 1 base, the J end by 2 bases, with 10 bases between. The CDR3 is 15 residues long. The CDR3 here is CASSQALAITDTQYF. DNA of the CDR3: TGCGCCAGCAGCCAAGCCCTAGCGATCACAGATACGCAGTATTTT.

This chain connects TRBV11-3 to TRBJ2-7, with unresolved D. Germline V gene lookup returns CDR1 SGHNT and CDR2 YENEEA. Trimming took off 4 bases at V and 7 bases at J, with 14 bases between the two ends. This CDR3 has 13 amino acids. CDR3 nucleotide sequence: TGTGCCAGCAGCTCCGATTTTTACGGGGAGCAGTACTTC. Protein product: CASSSDFYGEQYF.

The rearrangement joins TRBV7-9 to TRBJ2-7; D gene unclear. From germline, CDR1 is SEHNR and CDR2 FQNEAQ (reference sequence). The CDR3 has 14 residues. Trimming left V 3 bases short and J 1 base short, with 10 bases between. This CDR3 is CASSFRASSYEQYF. The CDR3 nucleotides read TGTGCCAGCAGCTTTAGAGCGAGTTCCTACGAGCAGTACTTC. Drawing the rest from reference TRBV7-9 and TRBJ2-7, the complete variable domain is DTGVSQNPRHKITKRGQNVTFRCDPISEHNRLYWYRQTLGQGPEFLTYFQNEAQLEKSRLLSDRFSAERPKGSFSTLEIQRTEQGDSAMYLCASSFRASSYEQYFGPGTRLTVT.

This clone appeared a few times. The chain links TRBV5-5 to TRBJ1-2, with TRBD1 as a possible D gene (6 bases). CDR1 is SGHKS, CDR2 YYEKEE, per germline (reference sequence). Deletions cut 3 bases from V and 2 bases from J, with 14 bases between. The CDR3 is 15 amino acids. The CDR3 bases are TGTGCCAGCAGCTCGCCCCTGACAGGAAACTATGGCTACACCTTC. Translated, it gives CASSSPLTGNYGYTF.

This chain uses TRBV10-3 with TRBJ1-1, with 8 nucleotides matching TRBD1. The CDR3 runs to 15 residues. Germline V gene lookup returns CDR1 ENHRY and CDR2 SYGVKD. The V segment lost 0 bases and the J segment 1 base; nucleotides outside the gene matches: 1. CDR3 protein: CAISESGTGNTEAFF. The CDR3 region has the DNA TGTGCCATCAGTGAGTCGGGGACAGGGAACACTGAAGCTTTCTTT.

The chain is built from TRBV29-1 and TRBJ1-4; D not certain. Germline V gene data show CDR1 as SQVTM and CDR2 as ANQGSEA. This CDR3 has 13 residues. The germline V and J ends were trimmed by 7 bases and 8 bases, with 17 bases remaining between them. The CDR3 DNA sequence: TGCAGCGGGGCTTCTCGTGTTTCGGAAAAACTGTTTTTT. It yields the protein CSGASRVSEKLFF.

The J gene is TRBJ2-3, the V gene TRBV15, with 7 bases identical to TRBD2. The V and J ends lost 0 bases and 10 bases, in that order; junction bases with no gene match: 4. This CDR3 spans 13 amino acids. The germline V gene has CDR1 LNHNV and CDR2 YYDKDF (reference sequence). The CDR3, as DNA: TGTGCCACCAGCAGAGATCCAGGGAGGGCGCAGTATTTT. It yields the protein CATSRDPGRAQYF. Variable domain in full (rest from reference TRBV15 and TRBJ2-3): DAMVIQNPRYQVTQFGKPVTLSCSQTLNHNVMYWYQQKSSQAPKLLFHYYDKDFNNEADTPDNFQSRRPNTSFCFLDIRSPGLGDTAMYLCATSRDPGRAQYFGPGTRLTVL.

This rearrangement joins TRBV4-2 to TRBJ2-5, with 10 bases lining up with TRBD2. The V gene's germline CDR1 is LGHNA and CDR2 YNFKEQ. The CDR3 covers 15 residues. The V segment lost 3 bases and the J segment 2 bases; nucleotides outside the gene matches: 3. The CDR3 DNA sequence: TGTGCCAGCAGCCAGCTAGCGGGGGTACAAGAGACCCAGTACTTC. Its translation: CASSQLAGVQETQYF.

The gene calls are TRBV7-2 and TRBJ1-2; D call uncertain. The CDR3 spans 12 residues. V was pared by 4 bases and J by 6 bases, with 9 bases between. Germline-derived CDR1 and CDR2 are SGHTA and FQGNSA. For the CDR3, the DNA is TGTGCCAGCAGCTACGGGTATAATGGCTACACCTTC. Its translation is CASSYGYNGYTF. The complete variable domain, with remaining parts taken from reference TRBV7-2 and TRBJ1-2, reads GAGVSQSPSNKVTEKGKDVELRCDPISGHTALYWYRQSLGQGLEFLIYFQGNSAPDKSGLPSDRFSAERTGGSVSTLTIQRTQQEDSAVYLCASSYGYNGYTFGSGTRLTVV.

The sample holds a few counts of this clone. The DNA of the CDR3 is TGTGCCAGCAGTTTAGGGATTGGCGGGTCGTCCTACAATGAGCAGTTCTTC. This translates into CASSLGIGGSSYNEQFF. The chain is built from TRBV27 and TRBJ2-1; a possible D gene is TRBD2 (5 bases). The CDR3 length is 17 residues. CDR1 MNHEY and CDR2 SMNVEV come from the germline V gene (reference sequence). Trimming removed 2 bases from V and 1 base from J, with 15 bases in between.

The chain recombines TRBV7-3 with TRBJ2-1, with TRBD1 matching over 7 bases. V lost 3 bases and J lost 7; bases outside the gene matches: 9. This CDR3 has 15 amino acids. In germline, CDR1 is SGHTA, CDR2 FQGTGA. The CDR3 DNA reads as TGTGCCAGCAGCTTCGACGGGACAGTCAATAATGAGCAGTTCTTC. Translation gives CASSFDGTVNNEQFF.

This chain links TRBV7-2 with TRBJ1-1, with D maybe TRBD1 (5 bases). Germline values: CDR1 SGHTA, CDR2 FQGNSA. The germline V and J ends were trimmed by 3 bases and 1 base, with 9 bases remaining between them. The CDR3 has 14 amino acids. The CDR3 region has the DNA TGTGCCAGCAGCTTCGGGGGGACGAACACTGAAGCTTTCTTT. Protein: CASSFGGTNTEAFF.

This chain uses TRBV7-9 with TRBJ1-6, with D maybe TRBD1 (5 bases). V dropped 0 bases and J dropped 0 bases, with 12 bases sitting between them. The CDR3 length is 18 residues. Germline V CDR1 and CDR2: SEHNR, FQNEAQ (reference sequence). In DNA form, the CDR3 reads TGTGCCAGCAGCTTAGCGGCAGGGTCGAGCTCCTATAATTCACCCCTCCACTTT. Residues: CASSLAAGSSSYNSPLHF.

This clone was seen only a few times. The chain links TRBV28 to TRBJ1-2, with D perhaps matching TRBD1 (6 bases). V was cut by 3 bases and J by 7 bases, with 12 bases left in between. Germline V gene data show CDR1 as MDHEN and CDR2 as SYDVKM. The CDR3 is made up of 13 amino acids. Here the CDR3 DNA reads TGTGCCAGCAGTTTGGTAGGGGGAGTTGGCTACACCTTC. It encodes CASSLVGGVGYTF.

This clone appeared a few times. The chain carries TRBV29-1 and TRBJ2-5, with D possibly being TRBD2 (6 bases). Germline V CDR1 and CDR2: SQVTM, ANQGSEA. Trimming took 1 base from V and 2 from J, leaving 20 bases between them. This CDR3 spans 17 amino acids. The CDR3 reads CSVEGGASFGGQETQYF. The CDR3 nucleotides read TGCAGCGTTGAAGGCGGGGCTTCATTTGGAGGACAAGAGACCCAGTACTTC.

This rearrangement joins TRBV19 to TRBJ2-3; tentatively, D is TRBD2 (5 bases). This CDR3 region has 14 residues. Germline CDR1 and CDR2: LNHDA and SQIVND (reference sequence). The V end lost 1 base, the J end lost 4 bases, and 9 bases lay between the germline ends. The CDR3 sequence: CASSIGRLADTQYF. The DNA for the CDR3 is TGTGCCAGTAGTATAGGGAGGTTAGCAGATACGCAGTATTTT.

CDR3 DNA sequence: TGTGCCATCAGGGATCGGACTAGCTACGAGCAGTACTTC. Encoded protein: CAIRDRTSYEQYF. V gene TRBV10-3 combines with J gene TRBJ2-5; TRBD2 agrees at 7 bases. The last part of the DNA fits TRBJ2-7 better; the J call may be wrong. CDR3 length equals 13 residues. Germline V gene lookup returns CDR1 ENHRY and CDR2 SYGVKD.

This sequence joins TRBV6-5 and TRBJ2-7; TRBD2 might be the D (5 bases). CDR1 is MNHEY, CDR2 SVGAGI, per germline. The CDR3 extends over 14 amino acids. V lost 2 bases and J 5 bases, leaving 13 bases between the germline ends. The CDR3 DNA follows: TGTGCCAGCAGTTACAGAGGACTGGCCCACGAGCAGTACTTC. As protein: CASSYRGLAHEQYF.

This clone occurred once. The chain employs TRBV10-3 and TRBJ1-2; tentatively, D is TRBD1 (6 bases). Trimming removed 0 bases at V and 4 bases at J, with 18 bases between. In germline, CDR1 is ENHRY, CDR2 SYGVKD. The CDR3 is 17 residues long. For the CDR3, the DNA is TGTGCCATCAGTGAGTCGTGGGGTCGACAGGCCTCCTATGGCTACACCTTC. Amino acid sequence: CAISESWGRQASYGYTF.

The chain has TRBV6-1 and TRBJ1-1, with D possibly TRBD1 on 6 matching bases. In germline, CDR1 is MNHNS, CDR2 SASEGT. V was trimmed by 3 bases and J by 4 bases, leaving 12 bases between them. CDR3 length: 14 amino acids. Here the CDR3 DNA reads TGTGCCAGCAGTGATGAAGGGGGGGCCACTGAAGCTTTCTTT. This encodes CASSDEGGATEAFF.

The chain recombines TRBV7-9 with TRBJ2-7, with D maybe TRBD1 (6 bases). Germline V gene data show CDR1 as SEHNR and CDR2 as FQNEAQ (reference sequence). This CDR3 region has 13 residues. The germline V and J ends were trimmed by 5 bases and 4 bases, with 12 bases remaining between them. The CDR3 coding sequence is TGTGCCAGCAGCCCCGGACAGAAGTACGAGCAGTACTTC. Translating it yields CASSPGQKYEQYF.

V usage is TRBV15 and J usage is TRBJ1-4; maybe TRBD1 (6 bases). V lost 5 bases and J 1 base, leaving 17 bases between the germline ends. In germline, CDR1 is LNHNV, CDR2 YYDKDF (reference sequence). This CDR3 is built from 17 residues. CDR3 in amino acids: CATSGNRVMRTNEKLFF. The CDR3 DNA reads TGTGCCACCAGCGGCAACAGGGTGATGCGAACTAATGAAAAACTGTTTTTT.

V and J are TRBV28 and TRBJ2-7, with no clear D. Trimming shortened V by 6 bases and J by 0 bases, and 15 bases separated the two germline ends. Germline CDR1 is MDHEN and CDR2 is SYDVKM. This CDR3 region has 15 residues. The CDR3 is CASSPPTVYSYEQYF. CDR3 sequence (DNA): TGTGCCAGCAGCCCCCCCACAGTTTACTCCTACGAGCAGTACTTC.

The chain recombines TRBV2 with TRBJ2-2, with 8 bases aligning to TRBD1. Losses at the gene ends were 6 bases for V and 8 bases for J; bases not matched to a gene: 11. The CDR3 length is 15 residues. Germline CDR1 reads SNHLY; CDR2 reads FYNNEI. The CDR3 sequence: CASRAGTGGNGELFF. The CDR3 bases are TGTGCCAGCAGAGCCGGGACAGGTGGTAATGGGGAGCTGTTTTTT.

V usage is TRBV7-2 and J usage is TRBJ1-6, with a weak D call TRBD1 (5 bases). CDR1 is SGHTA and CDR2 is FQGNSA in the germline V gene. The CDR3 spans 13 residues. Trimming left V 5 bases short and J 7 bases short, with 9 bases between. CDR3: CASSPTANSPLHF. DNA for the CDR3: TGTGCCAGCAGCCCGACAGCCAATTCACCCCTCCACTTT.

This clone was seen a few times. Likely a read error: the CDR3 ends without its conserved phenylalanine or tryptophan. The DNA is left out, because the CDR3 cannot be placed on it with certainty; the CDR3 is given as TCRdb lists it. V gene TRBV4-1 combines with J gene TRBJ2-7; the table's D call, TRBD1, was not checked against the DNA. CDR1 MGHRA and CDR2 YSYEKL come from the germline V gene. 8 amino acids form the CDR3, both terminal residues included. The CDR3 sequence: CASSQDQI.